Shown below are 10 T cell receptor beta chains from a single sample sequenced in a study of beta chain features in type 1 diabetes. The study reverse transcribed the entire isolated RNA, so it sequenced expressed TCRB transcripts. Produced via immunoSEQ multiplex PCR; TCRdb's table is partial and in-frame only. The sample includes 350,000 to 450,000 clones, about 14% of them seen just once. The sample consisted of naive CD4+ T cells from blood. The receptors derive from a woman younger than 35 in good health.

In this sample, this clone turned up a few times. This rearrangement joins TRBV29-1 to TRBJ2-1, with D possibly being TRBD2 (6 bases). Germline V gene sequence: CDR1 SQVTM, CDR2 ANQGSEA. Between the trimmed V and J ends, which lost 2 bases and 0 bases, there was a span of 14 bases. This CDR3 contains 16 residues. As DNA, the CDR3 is TGCAGCGTTGAAAGGCTAGCGTCGAGCTCCTACAATGAGCAGTTCTTC. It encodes CSVERLASSSYNEQFF.

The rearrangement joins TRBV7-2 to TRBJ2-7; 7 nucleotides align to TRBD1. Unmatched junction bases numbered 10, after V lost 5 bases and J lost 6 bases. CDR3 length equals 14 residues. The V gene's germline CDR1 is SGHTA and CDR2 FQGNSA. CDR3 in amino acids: CASSQTGRPSEQYF. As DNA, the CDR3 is TGTGCCAGCAGCCAGACAGGGCGCCCAAGCGAGCAGTACTTC.

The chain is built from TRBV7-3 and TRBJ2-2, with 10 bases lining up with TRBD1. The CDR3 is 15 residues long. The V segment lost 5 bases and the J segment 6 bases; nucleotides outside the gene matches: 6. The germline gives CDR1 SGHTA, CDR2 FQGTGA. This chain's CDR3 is CASSPGTGEAGELFF. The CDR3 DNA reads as TGTGCCAGCAGCCCCGGGACAGGGGAAGCCGGGGAGCTGTTTTTT.

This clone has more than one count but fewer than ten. CDR3 protein: CSVVWAAGNEQFF. Here the CDR3 DNA reads TGCAGCGTTGTTTGGGCAGCGGGCAATGAGCAGTTCTTC. The chain joins TRBV29-1 to TRBJ2-1, with D maybe TRBD2 (6 bases). The ends were cut back, 4 bases at V and 6 bases at J, with 13 bases in the middle. Germline CDR1 SQVTM, CDR2 ANQGSEA. This CDR3 has 13 residues.

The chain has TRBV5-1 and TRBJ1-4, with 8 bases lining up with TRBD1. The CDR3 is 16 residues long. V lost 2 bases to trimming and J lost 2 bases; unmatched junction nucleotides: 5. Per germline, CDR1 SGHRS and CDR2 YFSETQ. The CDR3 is CASSLRTGTTNEKLFF. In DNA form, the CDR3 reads TGCGCCAGCAGCTTACGGACAGGGACGACTAATGAAAAACTGTTTTTT.

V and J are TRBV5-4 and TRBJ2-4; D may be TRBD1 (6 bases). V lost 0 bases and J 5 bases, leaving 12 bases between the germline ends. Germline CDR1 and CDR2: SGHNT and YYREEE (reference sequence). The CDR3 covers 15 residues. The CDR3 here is CASSLGGRMENIQYF. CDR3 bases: TGTGCCAGCAGCTTGGGGGGGCGCATGGAAAACATTCAGTACTTC.

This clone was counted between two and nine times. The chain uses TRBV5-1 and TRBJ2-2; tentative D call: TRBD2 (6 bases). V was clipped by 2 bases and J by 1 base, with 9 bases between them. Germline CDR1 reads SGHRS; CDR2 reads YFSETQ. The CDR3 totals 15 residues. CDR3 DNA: TGCGCCAGCAGCTTTCCTAGCGTGAACACCGGGGAGCTGTTTTTT. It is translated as CASSFPSVNTGELFF.

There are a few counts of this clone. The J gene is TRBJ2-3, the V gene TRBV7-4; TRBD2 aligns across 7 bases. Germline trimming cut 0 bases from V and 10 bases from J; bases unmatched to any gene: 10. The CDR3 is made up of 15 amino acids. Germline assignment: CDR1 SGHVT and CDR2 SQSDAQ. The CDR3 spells CASSLAEACGGSQYF. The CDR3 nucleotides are TGTGCCAGCAGCTTAGCGGAGGCCTGCGGGGGTTCGCAGTATTTT.

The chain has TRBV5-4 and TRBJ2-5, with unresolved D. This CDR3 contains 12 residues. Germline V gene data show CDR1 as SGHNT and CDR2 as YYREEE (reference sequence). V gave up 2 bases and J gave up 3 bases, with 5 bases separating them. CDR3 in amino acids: CASSFSEETQYF. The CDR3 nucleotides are TGTGCCAGCAGCTTTTCGGAAGAGACCCAGTACTTC.

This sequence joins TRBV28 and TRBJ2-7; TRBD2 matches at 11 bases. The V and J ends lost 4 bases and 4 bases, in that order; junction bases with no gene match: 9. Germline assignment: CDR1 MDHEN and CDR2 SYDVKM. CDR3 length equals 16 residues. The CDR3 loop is CASSSIAGGLKYEQYF. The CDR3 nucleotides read TGTGCCAGCAGTTCCATAGCGGGAGGGCTTAAGTACGAGCAGTACTTC.